The rows below give T cell receptor beta chains drawn from one sample of a study of T cell repertoires in cytomegalovirus infection. Their antigens remain unidentified. TCRdb fed the reads into MiXCR, producing one record per CDR3 protein. The sample includes about 770,000 distinct CDR3 sequences, 29% of them seen just once. Sequenced material: cultured CD8+ T cells from PBMCs, taken from culture after CMV antigen stimulation. The receptors here all came from a human donor in good health (CMV status not recorded). Some clones in this sample may be carry-over from other donors' samples. The CDR3 runs from the conserved cysteine through the conserved F or W. Each record gives: V gene, J gene, CDR3 length, clone size, D gene, CDR3 protein, CDR3 DNA. A D gene is named only where the DNA matches it firmly. Clone size appears in some rows only: once, few, many, or a class for an expanded clone.

TRBV7-9	TRBJ1-4	15	.	TRBD1	CASSPRQGAQEKLFF	TGTGCCAGCAGCCCTCGACAGGGCGCTCAGGAAAAACTGTTTTTT
TRBV28	TRBJ1-1	12	.	.	CASNFPFTEAFF	TGTGCCAGCAACTTCCCCTTTACTGAAGCTTTCTTT
TRBV7-2	TRBJ1-1	14	.	.	CASRGDPNSPEAFF	TGTGCCAGCAGGGGCGACCCGAATAGCCCTGAAGCTTTCTTT
TRBV15	TRBJ2-3	17	.	.	CATSRREAAGSTDTQYF	TGTGCCACCAGCAGGAGGGAGGCGGCGGGTAGCACAGATACGCAGTATTTT
TRBV7-8	TRBJ2-4	11	.	.	CASSLGRMAYF	TGTGCCAGCAGCTTAGGTCGAATGGCGTACTTC
TRBV10-3	TRBJ1-5	15	.	TRBD1	CAISEDREGFQPQHF	TGTGCCATCAGTGAGGACAGGGAAGGTTTTCAGCCCCAGCATTTT
TRBV7-9	TRBJ2-3	17	few	.	CASSQTKTKSIGSTQYF	TGTGCCAGCAGCCAAACTAAAACCAAGTCGATCGGATCTACGCAGTATTTT
TRBV15	TRBJ2-1	18	few	TRBD2	CATSTIERTSGGVNEQFF	TGTGCCACCAGCACTATTGAGAGGACTAGCGGGGGGGTTAATGAGCAGTTCTTC
TRBV7-8	TRBJ2-1	15	few	TRBD1	CASSLKGQEVNEQFF	TGTGCCAGCAGCCTAAAGGGACAGGAGGTAAATGAGCAGTTCTTC
TRBV29-1	TRBJ1-2	13	.	TRBD1	CSVDTGTVSGYTF	TGCAGCGTTGATACCGGGACAGTGAGCGGCTACACCTTC
TRBV4-3	TRBJ1-4	18	.	.	CASSQDNGRISTNEKLFF	TGCGCCAGCAGCCAAGATAATGGACGGATTTCAACTAATGAAAAACTGTTTTTT
TRBV6-1	TRBJ2-3	18	.	TRBD2	CASSERRLAGATGDTQYF	TGTGCCAGCAGTGAAAGACGACTAGCGGGGGCTACCGGAGATACGCAGTATTTT
TRBV7-4	TRBJ2-3	15	.	TRBD1	CASNEGQGGTDTQYF	TGTGCCAGCAACGAGGGACAGGGCGGCACAGATACGCAGTATTTT
TRBV27	TRBJ2-1	12	.	.	CASSPLRGEQFF	TGTGCCAGCAGTCCCCTCAGGGGTGAGCAGTTCTTC
TRBV12-3/TRBV12-4	TRBJ1-6	16	few	.	CASTRAGSSYNSPLHF	TGTGCCAGCACCCGAGCAGGCAGCTCCTATAATTCACCCCTCCACTTT
TRBV27	TRBJ2-1	15	.	TRBD2	CASSLSSRGAGEQFF	TGTGCCAGCAGTTTATCTTCGCGTGGAGCGGGGGAGCAGTTCTTC
TRBV27	TRBJ2-5	14	.	.	CASSLVSRGETQYF	TGTGCCAGCAGTTTAGTCAGTAGAGGAGAGACCCAGTACTTC
TRBV7-2	TRBJ2-1	17	many	TRBD1	CASSLVPRDRVSNEQFF	TGTGCCAGCAGCTTAGTACCGAGGGACAGGGTTAGCAATGAGCAGTTCTTC
TRBV7-3	TRBJ2-1	16	many	.	CASSFYPGPGQNEQFF	TGTGCCAGCAGCTTCTACCCTGGGCCCGGGCAGAATGAGCAGTTCTTC
TRBV7-9	TRBJ2-5	14	.	.	CASSSAAGWETQYF	TGTGCCAGCAGCTCTGCAGCGGGTTGGGAGACCCAGTACTTC
TRBV4-1	TRBJ2-3	16	.	.	CASSQLAGVGTDTQYF	TGCGCCAGCAGCCAGTTGGCCGGGGTTGGGACAGATACGCAGTATTTT